This T cell receptor beta chain was captured by sequencing in a study of patients and donors after allogeneic stem cell transplantation. TCRdb re-called the RT-PCR reads through MiXCR, storing one row per CDR3 protein. The sample contains about 110,000 distinct CDR3 sequences, over 30% of which appear only once. CDR3 length: 14 amino acids. CDR1 and CDR2 from the germline V gene are ENHRY and SYGVKD. Trimming took 8 bases from V and 0 from J, leaving 11 bases between them. The chain has TRBV10-3 and TRBJ2-4; D uncertain. The source material was blood, either unsorted or a sorted T cell fraction (not recorded which). The receptor comes from a human donor who was either an allogeneic HSCT recipient or a stem cell or donor lymphocyte infusion donor (not recorded which). It is not recorded whose cells these are; they may come from a transplant donor. CDR3 in amino acids: CAIWNGVAKNIQYF. The CDR3 nucleotides are TGTGCCATCTGGAACGGAGTAGCCAAAAACATTCAGTACTTC.